This T cell receptor (beta chain) was retrieved from a study of PD-1 blockade in mismatch repair-deficient tumors. Study summary: Enrolled about 2013-2017, patients had progressing, pretreated mismatch repair-deficient cancers of about a dozen types. Study findings and constraints: Tumor-resident clones, often absent from pretreatment blood, expanded after pembrolizumab and then contracted.

CDR1 SSHAT and CDR2 FNYEAQ come from the germline V gene (reference sequence). The CDR3 sequence is 16 residues long. Sequencing was performed with immunoSEQ multiplex PCR; in TCRdb, only in-frame clones are kept and a portion is missing. The sample lists more than 40,000 clones; over 65% were seen once. This clone was detected once. The antigen is unknown. An end of the junction differs from the germline gene, which may be a read error. Every patient had mismatch repair deficiency by PCR or immunohistochemistry. The chain employs TRBV7-7 and TRBJ2-1, with 7 bases that match TRBD2. The receptor was derived from an adult with mismatch repair-deficient cancer. The sample in question was peripheral blood, obtained 4 weeks after starting pembrolizumab. DNA of the CDR3: TGTGCTAGCAGCTTCCCGGGACTAACTTCCTACAATGAGCAGTTCTTC. This sequence encodes CASSFPGLTSYNEQFF.